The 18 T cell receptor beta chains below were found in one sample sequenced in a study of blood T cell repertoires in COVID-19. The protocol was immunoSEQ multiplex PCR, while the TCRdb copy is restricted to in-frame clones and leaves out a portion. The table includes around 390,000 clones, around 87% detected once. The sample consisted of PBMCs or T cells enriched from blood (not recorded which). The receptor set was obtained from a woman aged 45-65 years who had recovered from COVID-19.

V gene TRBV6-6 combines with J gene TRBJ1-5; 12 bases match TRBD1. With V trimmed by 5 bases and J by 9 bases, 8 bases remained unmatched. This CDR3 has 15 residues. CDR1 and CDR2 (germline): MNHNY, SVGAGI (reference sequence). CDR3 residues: CASSKGQGARRPQHF. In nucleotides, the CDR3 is TGTGCCAGCAGTAAGGGACAGGGGGCCAGACGGCCCCAGCATTTT.

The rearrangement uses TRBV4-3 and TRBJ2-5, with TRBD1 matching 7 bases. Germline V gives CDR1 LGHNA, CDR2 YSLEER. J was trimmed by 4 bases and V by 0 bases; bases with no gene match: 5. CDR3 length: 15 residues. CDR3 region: CASSQDNRGRETQYF. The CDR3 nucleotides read TGCGCCAGCAGCCAAGATAACAGGGGACGAGAGACCCAGTACTTC.

In nucleotides, the CDR3 is TGCGCCAGCAGCTTGGTGTGGGAGCCCCACGCCTCCGGGGAGCTGTTTTTT. Its protein is CASSLVWEPHASGELFF. The chain carries TRBV5-1 and TRBJ2-2, with a possible D match to TRBD2 (5 bases). This CDR3 contains 17 residues. Germline loops: CDR1 SGHRS, CDR2 YFSETQ. V was clipped by 0 bases and J by 6 bases, with 18 bases between them.

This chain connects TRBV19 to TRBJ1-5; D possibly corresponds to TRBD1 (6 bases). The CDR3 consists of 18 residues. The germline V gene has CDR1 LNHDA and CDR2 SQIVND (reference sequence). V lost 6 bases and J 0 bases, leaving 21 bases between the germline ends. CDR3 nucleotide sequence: TGTGCCAGTAGCGTTAGCCTCGGGACACTTTATAGCAATCAGCCCCAGCATTTT. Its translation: CASSVSLGTLYSNQPQHF.

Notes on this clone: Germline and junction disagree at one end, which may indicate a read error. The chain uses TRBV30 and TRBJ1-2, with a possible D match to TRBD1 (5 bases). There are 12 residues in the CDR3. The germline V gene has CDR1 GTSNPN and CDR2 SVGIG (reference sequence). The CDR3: CAWRWGVSGLRF. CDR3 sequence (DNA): TGTGCCTGGAGGTGGGGGGTTTCCGGGCTTCGCTTC.

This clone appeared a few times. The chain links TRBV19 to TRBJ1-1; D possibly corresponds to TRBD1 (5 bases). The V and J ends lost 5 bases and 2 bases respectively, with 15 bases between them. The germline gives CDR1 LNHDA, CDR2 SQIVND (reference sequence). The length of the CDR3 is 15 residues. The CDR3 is CASSPERQGNTEAFF. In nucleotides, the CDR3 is TGTGCCAGTAGTCCAGAGCGTCAGGGTAACACTGAAGCTTTCTTT.

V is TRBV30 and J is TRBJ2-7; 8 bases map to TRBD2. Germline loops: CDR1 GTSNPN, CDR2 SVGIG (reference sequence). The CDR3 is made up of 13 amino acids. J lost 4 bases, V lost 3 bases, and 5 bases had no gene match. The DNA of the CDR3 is TGTGCCTGGAGGGCCGGGAGGGCTTACGAGCAGTACTTC. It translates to CAWRAGRAYEQYF.

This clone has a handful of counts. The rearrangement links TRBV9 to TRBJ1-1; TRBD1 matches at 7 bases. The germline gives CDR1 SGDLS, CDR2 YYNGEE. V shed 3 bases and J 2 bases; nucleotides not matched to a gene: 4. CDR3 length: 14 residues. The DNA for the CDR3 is TGTGCCAGCAGCGGAGGGGACAGAAACACTGAAGCTTTCTTT. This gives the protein CASSGGDRNTEAFF.

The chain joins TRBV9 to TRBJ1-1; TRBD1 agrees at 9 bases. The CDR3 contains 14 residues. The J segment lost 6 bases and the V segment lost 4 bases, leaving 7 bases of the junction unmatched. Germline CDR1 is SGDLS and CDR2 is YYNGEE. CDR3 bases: TGTGCCAGCAGCATCCGGGACAGGGCCGCTGAAGCTTTCTTT. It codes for CASSIRDRAAEAFF.

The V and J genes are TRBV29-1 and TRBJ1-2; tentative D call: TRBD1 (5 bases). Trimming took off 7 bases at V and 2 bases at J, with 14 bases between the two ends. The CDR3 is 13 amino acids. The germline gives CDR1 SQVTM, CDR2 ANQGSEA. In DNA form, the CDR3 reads TGCAGCGCAGGTCCGCAGGGAAACTATGGCTACACCTTC. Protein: CSAGPQGNYGYTF.

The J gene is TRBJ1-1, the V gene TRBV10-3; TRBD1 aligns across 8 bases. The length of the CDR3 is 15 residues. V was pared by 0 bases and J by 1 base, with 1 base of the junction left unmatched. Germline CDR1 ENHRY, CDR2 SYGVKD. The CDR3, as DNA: TGTGCCATCAGTGAGTCGGGGACAGGGAACACTGAAGCTTTCTTT. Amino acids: CAISESGTGNTEAFF.

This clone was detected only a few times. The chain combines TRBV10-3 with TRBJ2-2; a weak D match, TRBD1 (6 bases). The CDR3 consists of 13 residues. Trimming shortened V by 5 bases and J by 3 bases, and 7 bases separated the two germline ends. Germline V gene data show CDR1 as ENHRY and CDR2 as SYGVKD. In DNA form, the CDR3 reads TGTGCCATCAGTACAGGGTACACCGGGGAGCTGTTTTTT. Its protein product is CAISTGYTGELFF.

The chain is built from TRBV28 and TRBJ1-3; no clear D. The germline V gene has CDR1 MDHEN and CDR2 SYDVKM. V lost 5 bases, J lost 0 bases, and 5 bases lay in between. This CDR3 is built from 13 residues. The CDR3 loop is CASSANSGNTIYF. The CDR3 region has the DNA TGTGCCAGCAGTGCGAACTCTGGAAACACCATATATTTT.

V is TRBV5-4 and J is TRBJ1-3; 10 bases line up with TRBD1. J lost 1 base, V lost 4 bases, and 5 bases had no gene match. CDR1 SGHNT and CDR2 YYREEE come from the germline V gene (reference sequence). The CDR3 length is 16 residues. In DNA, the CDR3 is TGTGCCAGCAGCCCGCGGGGACAGGGGTCTGGAAACACCATATATTTT. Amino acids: CASSPRGQGSGNTIYF.

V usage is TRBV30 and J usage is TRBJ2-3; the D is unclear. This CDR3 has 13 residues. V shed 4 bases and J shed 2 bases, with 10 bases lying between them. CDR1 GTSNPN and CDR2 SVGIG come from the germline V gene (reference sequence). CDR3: CAWTGRFTDTQYF. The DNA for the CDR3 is TGTGCCTGGACAGGAAGATTCACAGATACGCAGTATTTT. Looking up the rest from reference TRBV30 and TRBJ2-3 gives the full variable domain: SQTIHQWPATLVQPVGSPLSLECTVEGTSNPNLYWYRQAAGRGLQLLFYSVGIGQISSEVPQNLSASRPQDRQFILSSKKLLLSDSGFYLCAWTGRFTDTQYFGPGTRLTVL.

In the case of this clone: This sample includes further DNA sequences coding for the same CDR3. CDR3 amino acids: CATSRTGFQETQYF. Written as DNA, the CDR3 is TGTGCCACCAGCAGGACAGGTTTCCAAGAGACCCAGTACTTC. The V gene is TRBV15, the J gene TRBJ2-5, with D possibly being TRBD1 (6 bases). Germline values: CDR1 LNHNV, CDR2 YYDKDF (reference sequence). The CDR3 consists of 14 residues. V lost 3 bases and J 1 base, leaving 9 bases between the germline ends.

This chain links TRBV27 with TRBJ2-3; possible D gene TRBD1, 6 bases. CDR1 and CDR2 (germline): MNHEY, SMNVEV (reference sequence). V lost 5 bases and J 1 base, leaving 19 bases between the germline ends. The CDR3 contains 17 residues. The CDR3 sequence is CASSLYWDTGRTDTQYF. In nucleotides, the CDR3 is TGTGCCAGCAGTCTATATTGGGACACAGGGCGCACAGATACGCAGTATTTT.

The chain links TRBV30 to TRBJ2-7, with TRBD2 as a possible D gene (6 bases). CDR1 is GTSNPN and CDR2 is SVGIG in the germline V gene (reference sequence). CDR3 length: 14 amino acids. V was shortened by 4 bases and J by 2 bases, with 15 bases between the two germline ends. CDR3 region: CAWKGGDVAYEQYF. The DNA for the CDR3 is TGTGCCTGGAAGGGCGGGGACGTAGCCTACGAGCAGTACTTC.